This TCR beta chain was retrieved from a study of molecular identifiers for immune sequencing clone quantification. The CDR3 covers 10 residues. The germline V gene has CDR1 GTSNPN and CDR2 SVGIG (reference sequence). TCRdb redid the calling of the PCR reads with MiXCR, one entry per CDR3 protein. The repertoire consists of fewer than 100,000 distinct CDR3 sequences, with over 20% occurring once and the leading ten covering 1% to 1.2%. Comments on this clonotype: A read error may explain this, as a much larger clone is one base away.

Material: naive CD8+ T cells from blood, with Jurkat cell RNA spiked in. The subset here: FACS-sorted CD8+CD4-CCR7+CD45RA+ naive T cells. V and J are TRBV30 and TRBJ2-1; TRBD1 or TRBD2 may be the D gene (6 bases each). The sequence was collected from a human donor in good health. Some libraries in this study had Jurkat cell RNA spiked in. In DNA, the CDR3 is TGTGCCAGGAGGGGGTATGAGCAGTTCTTC. This codes for CARRGYEQFF.